One sample yielded the 12 T cell receptor beta chains listed below, sequenced in a study of T cell repertoires in cytomegalovirus infection. TCRdb processed the reads anew with MiXCR; each CDR3 protein has one entry. The profile shows 900,000 to 950,000 distinct CDR3 sequences, roughly a third of them singletons. These receptors have no known antigen. Material: cultured CD8+ T cells from PBMCs, obtained from culture after CMV antigen stimulation. Source of these receptors: a human donor in good health (CMV status not recorded). Some clones in this sample may be carry-over from other donors' samples.

In regard to this clonotype: A clone one base away is much larger, so this may be a read error. The chain recombines TRBV7-6 with TRBJ1-1; 7 bases agree with TRBD1. The germline gives CDR1 SGHVS, CDR2 FNYEAQ. The CDR3 length is 15 residues. CDR3 DNA sequence: TGTGCCAGCAGCTTAGCGGACAGGTTGAACATTGAAGCTTTCTTT. This sequence encodes CASSLADRLNIEAFF.

The chain has TRBV6-1 and TRBJ1-2; TRBD1 is a possible D gene (6 bases). Germline V gene data show CDR1 as MNHNS and CDR2 as SASEGT. Trimming removed 5 bases at V and 4 bases at J, with 17 bases between. The CDR3 is made up of 15 amino acids. The CDR3 loop reads CASSYGAGDRYGYTF. In DNA form, the CDR3 reads TGTGCCAGCAGTTACGGGGCAGGGGATCGCTATGGCTACACCTTC.

The chain combines TRBV27 with TRBJ1-1; possibly TRBD1 for D (5 bases). Germline loops: CDR1 MNHEY, CDR2 SMNVEV (reference sequence). Trimming took off 0 bases at V and 2 bases at J, with 10 bases between the two ends. The CDR3 covers 15 residues. The CDR3 sequence is CASSLSRQRNTEAFF. The CDR3 nucleotides read TGTGCCAGCAGTTTATCTAGACAGAGAAACACTGAAGCTTTCTTT.

V and J are TRBV7-8 and TRBJ2-7; D remains ambiguous. V was clipped by 5 bases and J by 5 bases, with 10 bases between them. This CDR3 contains 12 residues. The germline V gene has CDR1 SGHVS and CDR2 FQNEAQ. CDR3 nucleotide sequence: TGTGCCAGCAGCCCTGCCCCACACGAGCAGTACGTC. The encoded protein is CASSPAPHEQYV.

V usage is TRBV7-9 and J usage is TRBJ2-5; D call uncertain. V lost 5 bases to trimming and J lost 5 bases, with 12 bases between them. CDR3 length: 13 amino acids. The germline V gene has CDR1 SEHNR and CDR2 FQNEAQ (reference sequence). In DNA form, the CDR3 reads TGTGCCAGCAGCCTACCTCTTCAGGAGACCCAGTACTTC. Residues: CASSLPLQETQYF.

This clonotype showed up just a few times. V is TRBV7-9 and J is TRBJ2-5, with 7 nucleotides matching TRBD1. This CDR3 contains 16 residues. J was trimmed by 7 bases and V by 4 bases; bases with no gene match: 15. Germline V gene data show CDR1 as SEHNR and CDR2 as FQNEAQ (reference sequence). The CDR3 DNA reads TGTGCCAGCAGCTCGCCAATACAGGGGACGGTGGGGACCCAGTACTTC. This encodes CASSSPIQGTVGTQYF.

CDR3 amino acids: CAISDGTPGSYEQYV. The CDR3 region has the DNA TGTGCCATCAGTGATGGAACTCCCGGGAGCTACGAGCAGTACGTC. The V call is TRBV10-3, the J call TRBJ2-7, with D perhaps TRBD2 (6 bases). The CDR3 length is 15 residues. Trimming took 3 bases from V and 3 from J, leaving 15 bases between them. Germline loops: CDR1 ENHRY, CDR2 SYGVKD.

Only a few counts were recorded for this clonotype. The rearrangement joins TRBV12-3 or TRBV12-4 to TRBJ1-5; D is perhaps TRBD1 (6 bases). Deletions cut 8 bases from V and 2 bases from J, with 10 bases between. CDR3 length: 13 residues. The CDR3 DNA reads TGTGCCAGCCGGGGGGCAGGCAATCAGCCCCAGCATTTT. Encoded protein: CASRGAGNQPQHF.

This clonotype came up a few times. A read error may be the cause here, since a much bigger clone is one base away. The chain combines TRBV20-1 with TRBJ1-1, with D unclear. Per germline, CDR1 DFQATT and CDR2 SNEGSKA (reference sequence). Trimming took off 4 bases at V and 3 bases at J, with 9 bases between the two ends. The CDR3 is made up of 12 amino acids. CDR3: CSATRSDTEAFF. CDR3 DNA sequence: TGCAGTGCTACCAGGTCGGACACTGAAGCTTTCTTT.

This chain uses TRBV11-3 with TRBJ2-2; D remains unclear. CDR3 length: 15 residues. The ends were cut back, 2 bases at V and 5 bases at J, with 12 bases in the middle. Germline V lookup: CDR1 SGHNT, CDR2 YENEEA. DNA for the CDR3: TGTGCCAGCAGCTTAACCCGGGTGGAAACCGGGGAGCTGTTTTTT. Translation: CASSLTRVETGELFF.

In this sample, this clonotype turned up a few times. The chain carries TRBV4-1 and TRBJ2-2; TRBD2 matches at 10 bases. The CDR3 has 16 amino acids. J gave up 8 bases and V 3 bases, and 9 bases lay outside the gene matches. Germline lookup yields CDR1 MGHRA and CDR2 YSYEKL. The CDR3 DNA reads TGCGCCAGCAGCCACCAGCGGGGGGGCCTCCTGGGGGAGCTGTTTTTT. This codes for CASSHQRGGLLGELFF.

The genes are TRBV6-2 or TRBV6-3 and TRBJ2-7; D uncertain. Looked up from germline, CDR1 is MNHEY and CDR2 is SVGEGT. This CDR3 is built from 14 residues. The CDR3 DNA reads as TGTACCAGCAGTTACTCGTCACTACCCTACGAGCAGTACGTC. Translated: CTSSYSSLPYEQYV.